This is a list of T cell receptor beta chains from one sample in a study of lung T cells in sarcoidosis with Löfgren's syndrome. Each CDR3 protein is one row after TCRdb ran MiXCR on the reads. Of roughly 4,000 distinct CDR3 sequences in the sample, around 20% were seen once. Sequences were obtained from CD4+ T cells from bronchoalveolar lavage. These receptors all stem from a human donor with sarcoidosis (Löfgren's syndrome or another form), or a control subject (not recorded which). The CDR3 runs from the conserved cysteine through the conserved F or W. D genes are given only for firm matches. Only part of the rows carry a size: once, few, many, or a class if the clone is expanded.

cdr3_nt | cdr3_aa | clone_size | j_call | d_call | v_call
TGTGCCAGCTATCAAAGGGGTTATGAAGCTTTCTTT | CASYQRGYEAFF | medium-sized | TRBJ1-1 | . | TRBV2
TGCGCCAGCAGCCGGACCGAACAGGCCCCTGAGACCCAGTACTTC | CASSRTEQAPETQYF | medium-sized | TRBJ2-5 | . | TRBV4-1
TGTGCCAGCAGCTTGACTCAGCCAAACACTGAAGCTTTCTTT | CASSLTQPNTEAFF | medium-sized | TRBJ1-1 | . | TRBV6-1
TGTGCCAGCAGGGCAGGGAATTCACCCCTCCACTTT | CASRAGNSPLHF | medium-sized | TRBJ1-6 | . | TRBV6-1
TGCGCCAGCAGCTTGGCGGGCGGGGCTAAACAAGAGACCCAGTACTTC | CASSLAGGAKQETQYF | medium-sized | TRBJ2-5 | . | TRBV5-1
TGCGCCAGCAGTGAGACCGGGGGCGCGAGCACTGAAGCTTTCTTT | CASSETGGASTEAFF | medium-sized | TRBJ1-1 | . | TRBV10-2
TGTGCCAGCAGCGTAGGGGCAGGGAGTGGAAACACCATATATTTT | CASSVGAGSGNTIYF | many | TRBJ1-3 | . | TRBV9
TGCAGTGCTAGTGGCGTCTCCTCGACGAACATTCAGTACTTC | CSASGVSSTNIQYF | medium-sized | TRBJ2-4 | . | TRBV20-1
TGTGCCAGCAGATCCCCCGGGGGCTACGAGCAGTACTTC | CASRSPGGYEQYF | medium-sized | TRBJ2-7 | . | TRBV6-2/TRBV6-3
TGTGCCAGCAGTCGCGATGGTTATTCGTCACCCCTCCACTTT | CASSRDGYSSPLHF | medium-sized | TRBJ1-6 | . | TRBV25-1
TGTGCCAATAGTATTCGGGTAGGAAACTCTGGGGCAAACGTCCTGACTTTC | CANSIRVGNSGANVLTF | . | TRBJ2-6 | . | TRBV19
TGCGCCAGCAGCTTGTTAGCGGGGGCGGTAGATACGCAGTATTTT | CASSLLAGAVDTQYF | many | TRBJ2-3 | TRBD2 | TRBV5-1
TGTGCCAGCGCCTCTCTGACAGGCCCCAATGAAAAACTGTTTTTT | CASASLTGPNEKLFF | . | TRBJ1-4 | . | TRBV27
TGTGCCAGCAGCTCCTCCGGCGACGAGAGGAACGAGCAGTACTTC | CASSSSGDERNEQYF | medium-sized | TRBJ2-7 | . | TRBV7-9
TGTGCCAGCAATAGGGCCCCCTCCTACGAGCAGTACTTC | CASNRAPSYEQYF | . | TRBJ2-7 | . | TRBV7-2
TGCAGTGCTAGCCCTCTTGGCACAGATACGCAGTATTTT | CSASPLGTDTQYF | many | TRBJ2-3 | . | TRBV20-1
TGCAGTGCTAGGTTTGGTACTTCTGGAAACACCATGTATTTT | CSARFGTSGNTMYF | . | TRBJ1-3 | . | TRBV20-1
TGTGCCAGCAGTTACTCTGCGGGGGGGGCAGATACGCAGTATTTT | CASSYSAGGADTQYF | medium-sized | TRBJ2-3 | TRBD2 | TRBV6-6
TGTGCCAGCAGCTTTGGCGGGGACACTGAAGCTTTCTTT | CASSFGGDTEAFF | many | TRBJ1-1 | . | TRBV5-5
TGTGCCAGCAGTTCGGATGGGTTTTACACAGATACGCAGTATTTT | CASSSDGFYTDTQYF | medium-sized | TRBJ2-3 | . | TRBV25-1
TGTGCCAGTATGGAGACAGGAGGCGGCACAGATACGCAGTATTTT | CASMETGGGTDTQYF | . | TRBJ2-3 | . | TRBV19
TGCAGTGCAACCGGGACAGGGTTAGAGACCCAGTACTTC | CSATGTGLETQYF | medium-sized | TRBJ2-5 | TRBD1 | TRBV20-1
TGTGCCAGTATTAGGAACCGGGTGAACACTGAAGCTTTCTTT | CASIRNRVNTEAFF | medium-sized | TRBJ1-1 | . | TRBV19
TGTGCCAGCAGTTCGGGACAGGGGGTGCAGCCCCAGCATTTT | CASSSGQGVQPQHF | medium-sized | TRBJ1-5 | TRBD1 | TRBV28
TGTGCCAGCTCTTACGGACGCAACACTGAAGCTTTCTTT | CASSYGRNTEAFF | many | TRBJ1-1 | . | TRBV18
TGTGCTAGCTCACCAGGGACTAATGTAAAACTGTTTTTT | CASSPGTNVKLFF | once | TRBJ1-4 | . | TRBV18
TGTGCCAGCAGCCAAGGCCTAGCATATACGCAGTATTTT | CASSQGLAYTQYF | . | TRBJ2-3 | . | TRBV14
TGTGCCAGCAGCTTGCAGGGAAATCAGCCCCAGCATTTT | CASSLQGNQPQHF | medium-sized | TRBJ1-5 | . | TRBV7-2
TGTACCAGCAGCATGAGGGCAGAAGATACGCAGTATTTT | CTSSMRAEDTQYF | . | TRBJ2-3 | . | TRBV5-4
TGTGCCAGCAGTAGACAGGGTAGTCCCACAGATACGCAGTATTTT | CASSRQGSPTDTQYF | medium-sized | TRBJ2-3 | TRBD1 | TRBV7-3
TGTGCCAGCAGTTACGAAATGAGCGGGAGTGGGAATGAGCAGTTCTTC | CASSYEMSGSGNEQFF | many | TRBJ2-1 | TRBD2 | TRBV6-6
TGCAGCGTTGAAGGGGGACAGGACCAAGAGACCCAGTACTTC | CSVEGGQDQETQYF | many | TRBJ2-5 | TRBD1 | TRBV29-1
TGTGCCGCCAGTGACCCAGGGACAGATAGCCAGTACTTC | CAASDPGTDSQYF | . | TRBJ2-4 | TRBD1 | TRBV24-1
TGTGCCATCAGTGAGTCGGGAGCTGGGGTTAATTCACCCCTCCACTTT | CAISESGAGVNSPLHF | many | TRBJ1-6 | . | TRBV10-3
TGTGCCAGCAGTTTAAAAGGACTCAGCTACGAGCAGTACTTC | CASSLKGLSYEQYF | medium-sized | TRBJ2-7 | . | TRBV27
TGTGCCAGTAGTCCTCGTTCGGGGGTGGGCACAGATATGCAGTACTTT | CASSPRSGVGTDMQYF | . | TRBJ2-3 | . | TRBV19
TGTGCCAGCAGCCAGCTCGGAGGGTCGGGCGCAGATACGAAGTATTTT | CASSQLGGSGADTKYF | . | TRBJ2-3 | . | TRBV5-4
TGTGCCAGCAGTTACTCGAGATTCCCCTGCGAGCAGTACTTC | CASSYSRFPCEQYF | many | TRBJ2-7 | . | TRBV6-6
TGTGCCAGCAGCCCCCCGAGACAGAACATCCAAGAGACCCAGTACTTC | CASSPPRQNIQETQYF | medium-sized | TRBJ2-5 | . | TRBV5-4
TGTGCCAGCAGTTTGCAGCCCGAGGGGCCCCAGCATTTT | CASSLQPEGPQHF | medium-sized | TRBJ1-5 | . | TRBV28
TGCAGCGCTTCGAGACAGGGCGGGCCTAATGAAAAACTGTCTTTT | CSASRQGGPNEKLSF | . | TRBJ1-4 | TRBD1 | TRBV20-1
TGTGCCAGCAGTCCTCCGGCAGGCTACAATGAGCAGTTCTTC | CASSPPAGYNEQFF | medium-sized | TRBJ2-1 | . | TRBV28
TGTGCCAGCAGCCCGGACTACCTAAGCACAGATACGCAGTATTTT | CASSPDYLSTDTQYF | medium-sized | TRBJ2-3 | . | TRBV7-2
TGCGCCAGCAGCCAAGATGATCCAGGGGAAAAACTGTTTTTT | CASSQDDPGEKLFF | medium-sized | TRBJ1-4 | . | TRBV4-1
TGCGCCAGCAGCTGGTCGGGACAGGGACCTACTGAAGCTTTCTTT | CASSWSGQGPTEAFF | few | TRBJ1-1 | TRBD1 | TRBV5-6
TGTGCCAGCAGCCCCAGGGGGGCGTACACTGAAGCTTTCTTT | CASSPRGAYTEAFF | medium-sized | TRBJ1-1 | TRBD1 | TRBV27
TGTGCCAGCCAAGCGGGAAGGTCCTACAATGAGCAGTTCTTC | CASQAGRSYNEQFF | medium-sized | TRBJ2-1 | TRBD2 | TRBV12-3/TRBV12-4
TGTGCCAGCAGCCCCCGGGACAGGCCCAATCAGCCCCAGCATTTT | CASSPRDRPNQPQHF | . | TRBJ1-5 | TRBD1 | TRBV9
TGTGCCAGCAGCTTCGACCAGTACAATGAGCAGTTCTTC | CASSFDQYNEQFF | many | TRBJ2-1 | . | TRBV7-9
TGTGCCAGTACACCAACGACAGCGACCAACACTGAAGCTTTCTTT | CASTPTTATNTEAFF | medium-sized | TRBJ1-1 | . | TRBV28